Listed below are T cell receptor beta chains from one sample, sequenced in a study of vaccination and CD4 T cells after COVID-19. Their cognate antigens are unknown. TCRdb re-called the PCR reads through MiXCR, storing one row per CDR3 protein. The table has fewer than 20,000 distinct CDR3 sequences, around 79% seen once. This specimen consisted of CD4+ T cells from blood, cultured in vitro, obtained after SARS-CoV-2 vaccination. The receptors here all came from a human donor who received a COVID-19 vaccine. CDR3s include the opening cysteine and the closing phenylalanine or tryptophan. D genes are given only for firm matches. For some rows the clone size is stated as once, few or many, or as a class when expanded; others skip it.

V,J,size,D,DNA,CDR3
TRBV6-5,TRBJ2-5,-,TRBD2,TGTGCCAGCAGTTACAGATTGGGGACTAGCTTGGAGACCCAGTACTTC,CASSYRLGTSLETQYF
TRBV20-1,TRBJ1-2,-,-,TGCAGTGCTAGAGGGTGGGATGGCTACACCTTC,CSARGWDGYTF
TRBV7-8,TRBJ2-2,once,-,TGTGCCAGCAGCTCCCCTTTCGGGGAGCTGTTTTTT,CASSSPFGELFF
TRBV7-8,TRBJ1-5,-,-,TGTGCCAGCAGCTTAGCGCTCTCCCAGCCCTCTACGCCCCAGCGTTTT,CASSLALSQPSTPQRF
TRBV6-5,TRBJ2-3,-,TRBD2,TGTGCCAGCAGTTACGCGACTAGCGGGTTCCGGGGGACAGATACGCAGTATTTT,CASSYATSGFRGTDTQYF
TRBV6-1,TRBJ1-6,-,TRBD1,TGTGCCAGCAGCAGTCGGGACAGATATAATTCACCCCTCCACTTT,CASSSRDRYNSPLHF
TRBV24-1,TRBJ2-3,once,-,TGTGCCACCAGTGACCTCGGGCTAGCAGGATCGGGAAATACGCAGTATTTT,CATSDLGLAGSGNTQYF
TRBV5-4,TRBJ1-4,-,-,TGTGCCAGCAGCTTAGAGGGGGATGAAAAACTGTTTTTT,CASSLEGDEKLFF
TRBV20-1,TRBJ2-3,-,-,TGCAGTGCTACGAGGTTGAGGGATACGCAGTATTTT,CSATRLRDTQYF
TRBV14,TRBJ2-3,-,TRBD2,TGTGCCAGCAGCCAAGATACCAGCGGGGGGGCTTTGACGCAGTATTTT,CASSQDTSGGALTQYF
TRBV30,TRBJ1-6,-,-,TGTGCCTGGAGTGTACTGGACAGCTTTAGTTCACCCCTCCACTTT,CAWSVLDSFSSPLHF
TRBV7-7,TRBJ2-5,-,TRBD2,TGTGCCAGCAGCTTGGGGACTAGCGGGGGAGGGACCCAGTACTTC,CASSLGTSGGGTQYF
TRBV6-1,TRBJ1-1,-,-,TGTGCCAGCAGTAGACAGCGAACTGAAGCTTTCTTT,CASSRQRTEAFF
TRBV20-1,TRBJ2-7,-,-,TGCAGTGCTAGAGATGCCCAAACCTACGAGCAGTACTTC,CSARDAQTYEQYF
TRBV29-1,TRBJ1-2,-,-,TGCAGCTCCTTTGCCCAGCACAGGAACGTTAACTATGGCTACACCTTC,CSSFAQHRNVNYGYTF
TRBV6-1,TRBJ2-5,-,-,TGTGCCAGCATCCGGACAGGGAGGGAAGAGACCCAGTACTTC,CASIRTGREETQYF